These 15 T cell receptor beta chains came from one sample sequenced in a study of low-dose radiotherapy and immunotherapy resistance in tumors. The time point denotes: before trial treatment. TRAV- and TRBV-specific primers primed first-strand cDNA, covering alpha and beta chains. The TCRs were subjected to amplification over roughly 18 PCR cycles employing a constant-region primer in conjunction with a V-primer adapter. In TCRdb, the reads were re-called with MiXCR into one record per CDR3 protein. Among 80,000 to 95,000 distinct CDR3 sequences listed, 8% to 10% were seen once. The specimen was PBMCs, collected before treatment. The receptor source for this set is a male donor with prostate cancer.

This clonotype was counted at least ten times. The V call is TRBV10-3, the J call TRBJ2-7, with 7 bases fitting TRBD2. The germline V gene encodes CDR1 ENHRY and CDR2 SYGVKD. This CDR3 is 12 amino acids long. The CDR3 nucleotides read TGTGCGGGAGCGGGAAATGACTACGAGCAGTACTTC. Translation: CAGAGNDYEQYF.

This clonotype was recorded many times. V and J are TRBV13 and TRBJ2-1; 9 bases align to TRBD2. CDR1 is PRHDT, CDR2 FYEKMQ, per germline (reference sequence). This CDR3 region has 17 residues. V was clipped by 5 bases and J by 6 bases; unmatched bases: 14. CDR3 nucleotides: TGTGCCAGCAGCACCAGACCCCCGGGACTAGCTTTCAATGAGCAGTTCTTC. It specifies CASSTRPPGLAFNEQFF.

In its sample, this clonotype was seen many times. This chain links TRBV28 with TRBJ2-3; D is unresolved. Germline loops: CDR1 MDHEN, CDR2 SYDVKM. There are 13 residues in the CDR3. Deletions cut 1 base from V and 2 bases from J, with 4 bases between. The CDR3, as DNA: TGTGCCAGCAGTTTATCGGTCACAGATACGCAGTATTTT. As protein: CASSLSVTDTQYF.

This clonotype has ten or more counts. This chain links TRBV18 with TRBJ2-1, with D perhaps matching TRBD2 (6 bases). Trimming removed 3 bases from V and 5 bases from J, with 8 bases in between. This CDR3 has 13 amino acids. Germline lookup yields CDR1 KGHSH and CDR2 LQKENI. The CDR3 region is CASSPGLHNEQFF. The CDR3 DNA follows: TGTGCCAGCTCACCGGGACTTCACAATGAGCAGTTCTTC.

This clonotype has at least ten counts. This rearrangement joins TRBV19 to TRBJ2-5; TRBD1 aligns across 8 bases. CDR3 size: 12 residues. CDR1 and CDR2 from the germline V gene are LNHDA and SQIVND (reference sequence). V shed 7 bases and J 7 bases; nucleotides not matched to a gene: 5. The CDR3 loop reads CASIGQGGTQYF. DNA for the CDR3: TGTGCCAGTATCGGACAGGGAGGGACCCAGTACTTC.

There are a few counts of this clonotype. The V call is TRBV20-1, the J call TRBJ2-4; maybe TRBD2 (6 bases). This CDR3 contains 15 residues. Germline V CDR1 and CDR2: DFQATT, SNEGSKA (reference sequence). V lost 3 bases to trimming and J lost 0 bases, with 12 bases between them. In DNA form, the CDR3 reads TGCAGTGCTAGCGGGGGAGAACTAGCCAAAAACATTCAGTACTTC. As protein: CSASGGELAKNIQYF.

The J gene is TRBJ2-1, the V gene TRBV5-1; 8 bases are shared with TRBD2. Losses at the gene ends were 4 bases for V and 7 bases for J; bases not matched to a gene: 4. The CDR3 is made up of 13 amino acids. Germline-derived CDR1 and CDR2 are SGHRS and YFSETQ. The CDR3 here is CASSISGSNEQFF. CDR3 DNA: TGCGCCAGCAGCATCAGCGGGAGTAATGAGCAGTTCTTC.

Regarding this clonotype: A much larger clone differs by one base, so this may be a read error. Since no conserved phenylalanine or tryptophan closes the CDR3, a read error is the likely cause. The chain uses TRBV19 and TRBJ2-7, with 9 bases fitting TRBD1. The CDR3 is 15 residues long. After removal of 5 bases from V and 3 bases from J, the junction contained 8 bases not matched to a gene. Germline V gene lookup returns CDR1 LNHDA and CDR2 SQIVND (reference sequence). CDR3: CASSLAGTGNYEQYC. The CDR3 DNA reads as TGTGCCAGTAGTCTAGCCGGGACAGGGAACTACGAGCAGTACTGC.

At least ten counts were recorded for this clonotype. The chain recombines TRBV5-6 with TRBJ1-2, with a tentative D call TRBD1 (5 bases). V was pared by 1 base and J by 9 bases, with 19 bases between. This CDR3 has 15 residues. Looked up from germline, CDR1 is SGHDT and CDR2 is YYEEEE. CDR3 region: CASSLYARESISYTF. Here the CDR3 DNA reads TGTGCCAGCAGCTTGTACGCCAGGGAGAGTATTAGCTACACCTTC.

This clonotype was found many times. This chain uses TRBV20-1 with TRBJ2-2; TRBD2 agrees at 7 bases. The germline gives CDR1 DFQATT, CDR2 SNEGSKA (reference sequence). The CDR3 length is 14 residues. V gave up 4 bases and J gave up 4 bases; unmatched junction bases: 6. In DNA form, the CDR3 reads TGCAGTGCTACCTCGGGGGGAAGCACCGGGGAGCTGTTTTTT. It encodes CSATSGGSTGELFF.

The rearrangement joins TRBV9 to TRBJ2-5; 11 nucleotides agree with TRBD1. V was pared by 0 bases and J by 4 bases, with 5 bases of the junction left unmatched. CDR1 is SGDLS and CDR2 is YYNGEE in the germline V gene. CDR3 length equals 16 residues. Here the CDR3 DNA reads TGTGCCAGCAGCGTAGGTCCTGGGACAGGGGGAGAGACCCAGTACTTC. Translation: CASSVGPGTGGETQYF.

This clonotype occurred many times. This rearrangement joins TRBV11-2 to TRBJ1-2; 7 nucleotides align to TRBD1. CDR3 length: 14 amino acids. J was trimmed by 7 bases and V by 5 bases; bases with no gene match: 10. Looked up from germline, CDR1 is SGHAT and CDR2 is FQNNGV. The CDR3 DNA reads TGTGCCAGCAGCGCCGATAGACAGGGTCCTGGCTACACCTTC. Translating it yields CASSADRQGPGYTF.

This clonotype was recorded at least ten times. This chain links TRBV20-1 with TRBJ1-2; possibly TRBD1 for D (5 bases). The CDR3 has 12 residues. Germline V gene data show CDR1 as DFQATT and CDR2 as SNEGSKA (reference sequence). V was cut by 5 bases and J by 3 bases, with 10 bases left in between. The CDR3, as DNA: TGCAGTGCTGGAAGGGGTGACTATGGCTACACCTTC. It yields the protein CSAGRGDYGYTF.

This clonotype was detected ten times or more. This chain joins TRBV4-1 and TRBJ2-3; 7 bases align to TRBD2. With V trimmed by 3 bases and J by 6 bases, 9 bases remained unmatched. The CDR3 consists of 15 residues. Germline V gene data show CDR1 as MGHRA and CDR2 as YSYEKL. The CDR3 protein is CASSQWGEGFDTQYF. In DNA, the CDR3 is TGCGCCAGCAGCCAGTGGGGGGAGGGCTTTGATACGCAGTATTTT.

Many counts were recorded for this clonotype. This chain connects TRBV28 to TRBJ2-3, with a weak D call TRBD1 (6 bases). The V gene lost 7 bases and the J gene lost 1 base, with 9 bases spanning the gap. The CDR3 is 13 residues long. Looked up from germline, CDR1 is MDHEN and CDR2 is SYDVKM. Here the CDR3 reads CASINRGTDTQYF. CDR3 nucleotide sequence: TGTGCCAGCATAAACAGGGGCACAGATACGCAGTATTTT.